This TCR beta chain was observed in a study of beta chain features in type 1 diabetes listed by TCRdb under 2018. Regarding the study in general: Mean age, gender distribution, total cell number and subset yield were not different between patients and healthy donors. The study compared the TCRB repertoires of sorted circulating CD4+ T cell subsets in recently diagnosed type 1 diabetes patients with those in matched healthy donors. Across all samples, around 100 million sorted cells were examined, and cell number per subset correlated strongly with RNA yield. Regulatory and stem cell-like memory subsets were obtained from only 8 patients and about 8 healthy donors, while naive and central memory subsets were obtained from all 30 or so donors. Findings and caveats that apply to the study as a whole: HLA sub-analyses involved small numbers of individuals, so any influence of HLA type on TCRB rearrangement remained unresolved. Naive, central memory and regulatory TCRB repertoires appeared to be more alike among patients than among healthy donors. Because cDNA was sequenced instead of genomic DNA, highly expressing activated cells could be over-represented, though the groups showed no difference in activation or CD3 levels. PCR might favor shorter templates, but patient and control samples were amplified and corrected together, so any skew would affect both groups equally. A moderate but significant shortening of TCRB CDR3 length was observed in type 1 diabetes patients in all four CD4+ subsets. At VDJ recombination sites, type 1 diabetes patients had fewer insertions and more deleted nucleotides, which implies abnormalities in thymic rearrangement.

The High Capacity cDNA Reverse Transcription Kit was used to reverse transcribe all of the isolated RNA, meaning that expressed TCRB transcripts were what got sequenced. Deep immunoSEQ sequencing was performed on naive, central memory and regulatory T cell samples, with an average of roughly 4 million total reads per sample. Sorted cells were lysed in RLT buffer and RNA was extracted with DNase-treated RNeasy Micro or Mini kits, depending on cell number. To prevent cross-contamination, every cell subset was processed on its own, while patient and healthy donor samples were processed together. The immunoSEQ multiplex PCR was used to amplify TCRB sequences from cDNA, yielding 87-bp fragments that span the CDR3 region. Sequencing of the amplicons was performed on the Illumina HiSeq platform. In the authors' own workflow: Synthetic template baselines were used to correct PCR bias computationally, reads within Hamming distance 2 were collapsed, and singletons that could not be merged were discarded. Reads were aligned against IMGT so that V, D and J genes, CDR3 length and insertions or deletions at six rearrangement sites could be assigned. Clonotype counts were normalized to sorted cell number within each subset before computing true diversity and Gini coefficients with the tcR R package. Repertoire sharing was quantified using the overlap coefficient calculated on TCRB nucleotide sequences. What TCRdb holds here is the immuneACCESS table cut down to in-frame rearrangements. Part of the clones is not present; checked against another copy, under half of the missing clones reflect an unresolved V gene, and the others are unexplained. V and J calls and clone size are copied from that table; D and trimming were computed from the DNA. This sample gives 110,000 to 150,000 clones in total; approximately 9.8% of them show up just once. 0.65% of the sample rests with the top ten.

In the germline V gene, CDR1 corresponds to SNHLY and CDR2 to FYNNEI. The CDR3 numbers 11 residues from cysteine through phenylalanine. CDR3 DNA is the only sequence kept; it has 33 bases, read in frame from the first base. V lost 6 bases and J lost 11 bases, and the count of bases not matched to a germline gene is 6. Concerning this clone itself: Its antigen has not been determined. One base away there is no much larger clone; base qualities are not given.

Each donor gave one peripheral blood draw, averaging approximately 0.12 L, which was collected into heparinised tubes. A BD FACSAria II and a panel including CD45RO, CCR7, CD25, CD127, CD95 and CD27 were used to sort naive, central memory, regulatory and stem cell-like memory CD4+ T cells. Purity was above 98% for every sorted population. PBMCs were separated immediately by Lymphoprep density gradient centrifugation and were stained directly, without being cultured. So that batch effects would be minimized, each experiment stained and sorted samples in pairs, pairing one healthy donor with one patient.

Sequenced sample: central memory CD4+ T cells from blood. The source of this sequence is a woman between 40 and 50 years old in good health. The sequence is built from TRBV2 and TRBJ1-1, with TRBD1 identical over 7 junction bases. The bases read TGTGCCAGCAGGAACAGGGGTTTGGCTTTCTTT. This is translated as CASRNRGLAFF.